A single sample is the source of the 18 T cell receptor beta chains below, sequenced in a study of resident and recirculating memory T cells in vitiligo. Generated by immunoSEQ multiplex PCR, the TCRdb table keeps only in-frame clones and is missing some. The table includes around 70,000 clones, roughly 92% detected once. The sequencing sample was made of blood. The receptors stem from a male donor with vitiligo.

This clone was seen more than once but under ten times. This rearrangement joins TRBV7-2 to TRBJ1-2, with TRBD1 matching 9 bases. Trimming removed 5 bases from V and 6 bases from J; junction bases left unmatched: 4. Germline V CDR1 and CDR2: SGHTA, FQGNSA. This CDR3 is 13 amino acids long. The CDR3 bases are TGTGCCAGCAGCCCGAGACAGGGGGATGGCTACACCTTC. As protein: CASSPRQGDGYTF.

The rearrangement joins TRBV10-3 to TRBJ2-7; 11 bases match TRBD1. The CDR3 has 14 amino acids. Germline V gene lookup returns CDR1 ENHRY and CDR2 SYGVKD. With 4 bases clipped from V and 4 bases from J, the junction kept 3 bases outside the gene matches. The CDR3 here is CAISGTGGRYEQYF. CDR3 DNA sequence: TGTGCCATCAGTGGGACAGGGGGCCGATACGAGCAGTACTTC.

The rearrangement joins TRBV28 to TRBJ2-7, with TRBD1 matching 7 bases. The CDR3 consists of 14 residues. Germline V CDR1 and CDR2: MDHEN, SYDVKM. After removal of 2 bases from V and 3 bases from J, the junction contained 4 bases not matched to a gene. As DNA, the CDR3 is TGTGCCAGCAGTTTAGCCGCAGGGGGCTACGAGCAGTACTTC. Protein product: CASSLAAGGYEQYF. Full variable domain (missing parts from reference TRBV28 and TRBJ2-7): DVKVTQSSRYLVKRTGEKVFLECVQDMDHENMFWYRQDPGLGLRLIYFSYDVKMKEKGDIPEGYSVSREKKERFSLILESASTNQTSMYLCASSLAAGGYEQYFGPGTRLTVT.

The CDR3, as DNA: TGTGCCAGCAGTCCCCTCCCGGACAGGGCTAAGACCCAGTACTTC. This gives the protein CASSPLPDRAKTQYF. This rearrangement joins TRBV28 to TRBJ2-5; TRBD1 agrees at 8 bases. CDR1 and CDR2 from the germline V gene are MDHEN and SYDVKM. There are 15 residues in the CDR3. The V and J ends lost 5 bases and 6 bases, in that order; junction bases with no gene match: 11.

The chain couples TRBV10-2 to TRBJ2-5, with 7 bases matching TRBD2. This CDR3 spans 15 amino acids. Germline CDR1 WSHSY, CDR2 SAAADI. V lost 0 bases and J lost 2; bases outside the gene matches: 3. CDR3 amino acids: CASSESGGGQETQYF. CDR3 in DNA: TGCGCCAGCAGTGAGTCGGGCGGGGGTCAAGAGACCCAGTACTTC.

The gene calls are TRBV19 and TRBJ2-2; 11 bases align to TRBD2. V lost 3 bases, J lost 4 bases, and 4 bases stayed unmatched. The CDR3 covers 16 residues. The germline V gene has CDR1 LNHDA and CDR2 SQIVND (reference sequence). CDR3 sequence (DNA): TGTGCCAGTAGTATGGATACTAGCGGGGGCACCGGGGAGCTGTTTTTT. This sequence encodes CASSMDTSGGTGELFF.

The chain carries TRBV4-3 and TRBJ1-2; D is undetermined. Germline CDR1 is LGHNA and CDR2 is YSLEER. The V and J ends lost 6 bases and 3 bases respectively, with 11 bases between them. The CDR3 is made up of 13 amino acids. CDR3 DNA: TGCGCCAGCAGTCCCACGGGAGACTATGGCTACACCTTC. Translation: CASSPTGDYGYTF.

V is TRBV4-3 and J is TRBJ2-1; 8 bases line up with TRBD1. The CDR3 has 13 residues. The V segment lost 3 bases and the J segment 6 bases; nucleotides outside the gene matches: 1. The V gene's germline CDR1 is LGHNA and CDR2 YSLEER. The CDR3 DNA is TGCGCCAGCAGCCAGGACAGGGTCAATGAGCAGTTCTTC. Translating gives CASSQDRVNEQFF.

This clone was observed a single time. J is TRBJ1-5 and V is TRBV5-6; D remains unclear. The CDR3 contains 16 residues. CDR1 SGHDT and CDR2 YYEEEE come from the germline V gene. The V end lost 2 bases, the J end lost 5 bases, and 17 bases lay between the germline ends. The DNA of the CDR3 is TGTGCCAGCAGCTTAAGCTCGCAACCGTATGATCAGCCCCAGCATTTT. It codes for CASSLSSQPYDQPQHF.

The V call is TRBV6-5, the J call TRBJ1-1, with D uncertain. Germline V gene lookup returns CDR1 MNHEY and CDR2 SVGAGI. The CDR3 is 15 residues long. The V and J ends lost 2 bases and 5 bases respectively, with 15 bases between them. The CDR3 nucleotides read TGTGCCAGCAGTTACAGACCCGGAGTTAGTACTGAAGCTTTCTTT. Its protein product is CASSYRPGVSTEAFF.

The J gene is TRBJ2-6, the V gene TRBV5-6; TRBD1 agrees at 7 bases. The CDR3 spans 15 residues. V was clipped by 4 bases and J by 4 bases; unmatched bases: 5. CDR1 is SGHDT and CDR2 is YYEEEE in the germline V gene. CDR3 nucleotides: TGTGCCAGCAGCAACAGGGGTTCCGGGGCCAACGTCCTGACTTTC. It specifies CASSNRGSGANVLTF.

This chain connects TRBV7-9 to TRBJ2-7, with D uncertain. V lost 1 base and J lost 5, with 12 bases in between. CDR1 is SEHNR and CDR2 is FQNEAQ in the germline V gene (reference sequence). This CDR3 spans 14 amino acids. The CDR3 region has the DNA TGTGCCAGCAGCTTAGTCTCCCCTCGAGACGAGCAGTACTTC. It encodes CASSLVSPRDEQYF.

The V and J genes are TRBV10-3 and TRBJ1-4; D uncertain. Germline-derived CDR1 and CDR2 are ENHRY and SYGVKD. Trimming left V 3 bases short and J 0 bases short, with 8 bases between. The CDR3 has 15 amino acids. The CDR3 DNA reads as TGTGCCATCAGTGATAGGAGTGCAACTAATGAAAAACTGTTTTTT. Translating gives CAISDRSATNEKLFF.

This sequence joins TRBV6-1 and TRBJ2-7; TRBD1 matches 10 bases. J was trimmed by 3 bases and V by 4 bases; bases with no gene match: 3. This CDR3 region has 14 residues. In germline, CDR1 is MNHNS, CDR2 SASEGT. For the CDR3, the DNA is TGTGCCAGCAGTGCCGGACAGGGGGGCTACGAGCAGTACTTC. As protein: CASSAGQGGYEQYF.

V and J are TRBV19 and TRBJ1-1; D is unclear. Germline V gene data show CDR1 as LNHDA and CDR2 as SQIVND (reference sequence). Between the trimmed V and J ends, which lost 0 bases and 7 bases, there was a span of 9 bases. The CDR3 is made up of 13 amino acids. Written as DNA, the CDR3 is TGTGCCAGTAGTATAGAAGGGAGGAATGAAGCTTTCTTT. Encoded protein: CASSIEGRNEAFF.

The chain recombines TRBV2 with TRBJ1-6; D call uncertain. This CDR3 is built from 14 residues. Germline assignment: CDR1 SNHLY and CDR2 FYNNEI. The V end was cut by 6 bases, the J end by 10 bases, with 16 bases between. The CDR3 nucleotides are TGTGCCAGCAGCGCCGCCAGAACCCAATCACCCCTCCACTTT. Its protein product is CASSAARTQSPLHF.

The chain joins TRBV7-2 to TRBJ2-4; D remains unclear. Germline loops: CDR1 SGHTA, CDR2 FQGNSA. With 3 bases removed from V and 3 bases from J, the gap between germline ends came to 6 bases. The CDR3 has 13 amino acids. The CDR3 DNA sequence: TGTGCCAGCAGCTTCGAGGTCAAAAACATTCAGTACTTC. It is translated as CASSFEVKNIQYF.

V gene TRBV4-2 combines with J gene TRBJ2-7; 10 bases are a match to TRBD1. The V segment lost 0 bases and the J segment 7 bases; nucleotides outside the gene matches: 12. Germline V gene data show CDR1 as LGHNA and CDR2 as YNFKEQ. The CDR3 extends over 17 amino acids. The CDR3: CASSQDQGTGEREEQYF. Written as DNA, the CDR3 is TGTGCCAGCAGCCAAGATCAGGGGACAGGGGAGAGAGAAGAGCAGTACTTC.